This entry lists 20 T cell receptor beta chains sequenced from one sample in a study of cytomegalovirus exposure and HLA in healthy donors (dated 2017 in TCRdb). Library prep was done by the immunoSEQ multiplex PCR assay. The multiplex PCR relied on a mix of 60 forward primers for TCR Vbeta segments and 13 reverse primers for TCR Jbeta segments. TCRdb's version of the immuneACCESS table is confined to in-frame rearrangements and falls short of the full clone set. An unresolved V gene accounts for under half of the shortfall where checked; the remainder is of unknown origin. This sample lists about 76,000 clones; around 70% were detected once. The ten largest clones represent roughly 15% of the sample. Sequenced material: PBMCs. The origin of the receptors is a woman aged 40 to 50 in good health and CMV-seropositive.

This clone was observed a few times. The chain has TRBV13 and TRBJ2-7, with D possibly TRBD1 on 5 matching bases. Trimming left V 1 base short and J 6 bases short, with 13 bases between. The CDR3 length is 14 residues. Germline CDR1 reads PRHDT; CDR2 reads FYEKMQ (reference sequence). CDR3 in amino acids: CASSLEGESAEQYF. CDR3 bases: TGTGCCAGCAGCTTAGAAGGGGAATCGGCCGAGCAGTACTTC.

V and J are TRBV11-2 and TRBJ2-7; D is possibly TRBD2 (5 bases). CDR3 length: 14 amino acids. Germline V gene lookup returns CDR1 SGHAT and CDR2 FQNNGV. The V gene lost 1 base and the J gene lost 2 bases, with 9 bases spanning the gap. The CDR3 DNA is TGTGCCAGCAGCTTAGGAGGAGGACCCTACGAGCAGTACTTC. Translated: CASSLGGGPYEQYF.

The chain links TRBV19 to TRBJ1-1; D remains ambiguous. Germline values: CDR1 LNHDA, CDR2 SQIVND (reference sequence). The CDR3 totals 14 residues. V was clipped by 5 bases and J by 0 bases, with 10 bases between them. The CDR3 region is CASSLRDMNTEAFF. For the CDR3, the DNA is TGTGCCAGTAGTCTGCGCGACATGAACACTGAAGCTTTCTTT.

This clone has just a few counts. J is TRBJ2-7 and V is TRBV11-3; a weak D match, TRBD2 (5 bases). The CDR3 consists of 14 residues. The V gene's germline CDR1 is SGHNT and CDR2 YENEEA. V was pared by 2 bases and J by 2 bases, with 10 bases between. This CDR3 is CASSLFSGAYEQYF. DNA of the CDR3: TGTGCCAGCAGCTTATTCAGCGGTGCCTACGAGCAGTACTTC.

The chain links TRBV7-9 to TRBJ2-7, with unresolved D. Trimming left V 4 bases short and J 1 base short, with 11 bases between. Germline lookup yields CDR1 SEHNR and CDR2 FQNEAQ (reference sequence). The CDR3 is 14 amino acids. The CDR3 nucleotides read TGTGCCAGCAGCTCTCACCACGGGTCCTACGAGCAGTACTTC. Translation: CASSSHHGSYEQYF.

CDR3 coding DNA: TGCGCCAGCAGGCTCTTACCGAGCTCCTACAATGAGCAGTTCTTC. As protein: CASRLLPSSYNEQFF. J is TRBJ2-1 and V is TRBV4-1; D is uncertain. With 6 bases removed from V and 0 bases from J, the gap between germline ends came to 12 bases. The CDR3 loop spans 15 amino acids. Per germline, CDR1 MGHRA and CDR2 YSYEKL.

CDR3 sequence reads: CASGSGGATGELFF. In DNA form, the CDR3 reads TGTGCCAGCGGGTCGGGGGGGGCCACCGGGGAGCTGTTTTTT. This chain connects TRBV28 to TRBJ2-2; 8 bases line up with TRBD2. The trim removed 8 bases at V and 4 bases at J, leaving 6 bases unmatched. Germline V CDR1 and CDR2: MDHEN, SYDVKM. The CDR3 is 14 residues long. The variable domain in full, with the rest retrieved from reference TRBV28 and TRBJ2-2, is DVKVTQSSRYLVKRTGEKVFLECVQDMDHENMFWYRQDPGLGLRLIYFSYDVKMKEKGDIPEGYSVSREKKERFSLILESASTNQTSMYLCASGSGGATGELFFGEGSRLTVL.

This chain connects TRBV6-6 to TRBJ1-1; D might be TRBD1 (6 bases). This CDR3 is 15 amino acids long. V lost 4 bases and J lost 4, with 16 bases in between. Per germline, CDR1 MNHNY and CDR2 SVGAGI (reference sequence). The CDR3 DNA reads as TGTGCCAGCAGTTCCCGGGGGGCAAGCGGCACTGAAGCTTTCTTT. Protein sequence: CASSSRGASGTEAFF.

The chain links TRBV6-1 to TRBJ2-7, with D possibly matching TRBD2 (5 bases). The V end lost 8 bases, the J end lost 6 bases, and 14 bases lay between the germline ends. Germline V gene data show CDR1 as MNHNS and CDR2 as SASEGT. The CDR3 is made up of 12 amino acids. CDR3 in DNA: TGTGCCAGCGGAGAACGGACTTTCGAGCAGTACTTC. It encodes CASGERTFEQYF.

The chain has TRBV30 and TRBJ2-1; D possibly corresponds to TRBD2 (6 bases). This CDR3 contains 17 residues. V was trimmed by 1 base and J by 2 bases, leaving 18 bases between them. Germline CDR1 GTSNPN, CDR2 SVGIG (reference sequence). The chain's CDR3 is CAWSAQFKGLAYNEQFF. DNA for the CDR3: TGTGCCTGGAGTGCGCAGTTCAAGGGACTCGCCTACAATGAGCAGTTCTTC.

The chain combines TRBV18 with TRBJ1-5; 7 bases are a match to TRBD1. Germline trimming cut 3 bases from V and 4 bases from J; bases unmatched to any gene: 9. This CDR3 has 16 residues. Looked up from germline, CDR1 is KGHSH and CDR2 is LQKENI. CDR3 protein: CASSPAGQPSNQPQHF. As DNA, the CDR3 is TGTGCCAGCTCACCCGCGGGACAGCCTTCTAATCAGCCCCAGCATTTT.

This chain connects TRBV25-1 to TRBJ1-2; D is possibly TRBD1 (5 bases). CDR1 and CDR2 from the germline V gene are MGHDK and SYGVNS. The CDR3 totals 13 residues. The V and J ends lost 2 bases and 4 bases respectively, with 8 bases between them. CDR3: CASSEKGRYGYTF. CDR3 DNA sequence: TGTGCCAGCAGTGAAAAGGGGCGCTATGGCTACACCTTC.

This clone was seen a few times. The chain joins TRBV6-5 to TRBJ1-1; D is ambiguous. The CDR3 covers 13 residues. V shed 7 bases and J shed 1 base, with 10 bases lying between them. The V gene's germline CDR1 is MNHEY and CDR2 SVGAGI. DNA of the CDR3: TGTGCCAGCAACGCCCGGGGGAACACTGAAGCTTTCTTT. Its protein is CASNARGNTEAFF.

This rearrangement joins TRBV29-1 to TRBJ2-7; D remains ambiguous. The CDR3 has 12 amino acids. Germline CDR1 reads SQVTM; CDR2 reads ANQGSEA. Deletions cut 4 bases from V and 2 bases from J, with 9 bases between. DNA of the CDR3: TGCAGCGTTGCCCTAAACGCCTACGAGCAGTACTTC. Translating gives CSVALNAYEQYF.

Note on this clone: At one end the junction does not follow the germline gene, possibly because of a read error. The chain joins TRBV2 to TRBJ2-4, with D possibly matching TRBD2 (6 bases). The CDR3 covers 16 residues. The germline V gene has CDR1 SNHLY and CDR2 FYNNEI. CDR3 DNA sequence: TGTGCCAGCAATCCGGGAACCCGGGGGTCCGCGGACATTCAGTATTTC. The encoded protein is CASNPGTRGSADIQYF.

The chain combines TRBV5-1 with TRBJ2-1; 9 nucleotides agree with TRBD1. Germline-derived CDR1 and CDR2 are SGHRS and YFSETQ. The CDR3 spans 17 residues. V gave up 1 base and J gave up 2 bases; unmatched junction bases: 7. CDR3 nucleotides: TGCGCCAGCAGCTTGTCGGGGAGGACAGGGGCCTACAATGAGCAGTTCTTC. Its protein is CASSLSGRTGAYNEQFF.

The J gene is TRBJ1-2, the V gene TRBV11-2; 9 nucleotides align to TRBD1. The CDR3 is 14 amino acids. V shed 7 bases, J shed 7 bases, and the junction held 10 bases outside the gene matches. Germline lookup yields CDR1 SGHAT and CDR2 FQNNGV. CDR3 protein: CASTRDREGRGYTF. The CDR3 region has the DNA TGTGCCAGCACCCGGGACAGGGAAGGTCGTGGCTACACCTTC.

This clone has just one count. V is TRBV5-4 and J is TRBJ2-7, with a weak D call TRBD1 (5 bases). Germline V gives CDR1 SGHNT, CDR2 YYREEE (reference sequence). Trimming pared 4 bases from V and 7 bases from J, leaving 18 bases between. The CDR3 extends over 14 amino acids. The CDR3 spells CASSNSYGSGEQYF. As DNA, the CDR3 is TGTGCCAGCAGCAATTCCTATGGGTCAGGGGAGCAGTACTTC.

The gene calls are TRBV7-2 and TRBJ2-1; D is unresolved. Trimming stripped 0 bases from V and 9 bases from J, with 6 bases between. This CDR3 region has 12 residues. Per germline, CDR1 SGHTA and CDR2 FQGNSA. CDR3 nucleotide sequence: TGTGCCAGCAGCTTAGCTCCGGGTGAGCAGTTCTTC. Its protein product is CASSLAPGEQFF.

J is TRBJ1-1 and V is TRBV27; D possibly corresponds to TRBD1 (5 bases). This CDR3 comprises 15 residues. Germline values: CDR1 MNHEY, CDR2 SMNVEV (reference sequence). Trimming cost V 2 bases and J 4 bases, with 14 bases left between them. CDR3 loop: CASSLPPGSGTEAFF. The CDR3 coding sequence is TGTGCCAGCAGTTTACCACCAGGGTCGGGCACTGAAGCTTTCTTT.